Following are 5 T cell receptor beta chains from one sample sequenced in a study of blood T cell repertoires in COVID-19. This table comes from immunoSEQ multiplex PCR, and its TCRdb copy is limited to in-frame clones, with some not included. The table has nearly 55,000 clones, 65% to 80% seen once; the top ten hold about 15%. The sequenced sample was peripheral blood. Every receptor here comes from a human donor with active or convalescent COVID-19. The donor label of this sample is uncertain.

This clone came up once. The rearrangement joins TRBV28 to TRBJ2-7; D may be TRBD1 (6 bases). The CDR3 is made up of 15 amino acids. The germline V gene has CDR1 MDHEN and CDR2 SYDVKM. The germline V and J ends were trimmed by 1 base and 0 bases, with 10 bases remaining between them. CDR3 region: CASSLSPGVSYEQYF. CDR3 sequence (DNA): TGTGCCAGCAGTTTATCTCCAGGGGTCTCCTACGAGCAGTACTTC.

The CDR3 here is CASSLLPYNEQFF. The CDR3, as DNA: TGTGCCAGCAGTTTACTACCCTACAATGAGCAGTTCTTC. The J gene is TRBJ2-1, the V gene TRBV27; D gene ambiguous. Germline lookup yields CDR1 MNHEY and CDR2 SMNVEV (reference sequence). There are 13 residues in the CDR3. Deletions cut 2 bases from V and 2 bases from J, with 4 bases between.

V usage is TRBV3-1 (or the pseudogene TRBV3-2) and J usage is TRBJ1-1; D is unclear. The V end lost 4 bases, the J end lost 1 base, and 16 bases lay between the germline ends. This CDR3 comprises 16 residues. Germline V gene lookup returns CDR1 LGHDT and CDR2 YNNKEL (reference sequence). This CDR3 reads CASSPSFGAGNTEAFF. CDR3 DNA: TGTGCCAGCAGCCCCTCTTTCGGCGCGGGGAACACTGAAGCTTTCTTT.

Note on this clone: The junction and the germline gene differ at one end; a read error may be behind it. The chain combines TRBV29-1 with TRBJ1-5; 12 bases match TRBD1. The CDR3 is 13 residues long. The germline gives CDR1 SQVTM, CDR2 ANQGSEA. The CDR3 loop reads CSVGTGGNQPQHF. In DNA form, the CDR3 reads TGCAGCGTGGGGACAGGGGGCAACCAGCCCCAGCATTTT.

The chain couples TRBV7-9 to TRBJ2-7; 9 bases map to TRBD2. The germline V gene encodes CDR1 SEHNR and CDR2 FQNEAQ (reference sequence). This CDR3 is built from 14 residues. The V and J ends lost 2 bases and 3 bases, in that order; junction bases with no gene match: 2. The CDR3 bases are TGTGCCAGCAGCTTACTAGCGGGGAGCTACGAGCAGTACTTC. It specifies CASSLLAGSYEQYF.